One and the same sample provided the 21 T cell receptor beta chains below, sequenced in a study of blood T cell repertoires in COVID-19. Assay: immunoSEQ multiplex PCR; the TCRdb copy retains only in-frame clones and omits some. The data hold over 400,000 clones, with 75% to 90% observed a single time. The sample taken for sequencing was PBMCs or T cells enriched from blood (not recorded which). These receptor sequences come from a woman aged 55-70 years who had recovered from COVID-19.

CDR3: CASSDINTGELFF. The CDR3 DNA is TGTGCCAGCAGTGATATAAACACCGGGGAGCTGTTTTTT. The rearrangement links TRBV2 to TRBJ2-2; D is unresolved. V was clipped by 3 bases and J by 2 bases, with 4 bases between them. The CDR3 length is 13 residues. In germline, CDR1 is SNHLY, CDR2 FYNNEI.

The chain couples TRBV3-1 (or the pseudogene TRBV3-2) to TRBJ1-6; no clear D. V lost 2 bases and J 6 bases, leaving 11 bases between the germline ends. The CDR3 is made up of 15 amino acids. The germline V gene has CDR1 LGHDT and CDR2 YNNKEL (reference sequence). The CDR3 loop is CASSQIGQVNSPLHF. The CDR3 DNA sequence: TGTGCCAGCAGCCAAATTGGTCAGGTTAATTCACCCCTCCACTTT.

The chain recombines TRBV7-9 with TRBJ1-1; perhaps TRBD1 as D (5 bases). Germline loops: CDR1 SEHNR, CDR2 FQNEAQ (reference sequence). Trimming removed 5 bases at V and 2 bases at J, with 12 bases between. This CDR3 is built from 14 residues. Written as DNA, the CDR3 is TGTGCCAGCAGCGCGTCCGGACAAAACACTGAAGCTTTCTTT. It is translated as CASSASGQNTEAFF.

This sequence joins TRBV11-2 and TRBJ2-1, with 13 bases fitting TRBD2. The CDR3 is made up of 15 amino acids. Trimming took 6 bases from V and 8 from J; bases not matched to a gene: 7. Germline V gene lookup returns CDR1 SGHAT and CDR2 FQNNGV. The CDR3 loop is CASRATSGGAHEQFF. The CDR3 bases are TGTGCCAGCAGAGCTACTAGCGGGGGGGCCCATGAGCAGTTCTTC.

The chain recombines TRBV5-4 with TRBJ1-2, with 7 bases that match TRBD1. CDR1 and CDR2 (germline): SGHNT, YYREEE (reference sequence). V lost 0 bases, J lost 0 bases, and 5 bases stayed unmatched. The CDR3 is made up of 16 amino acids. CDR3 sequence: CASSLARGQSNYGYTF. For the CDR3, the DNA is TGTGCCAGCAGCTTGGCCCGGGGACAGTCTAACTATGGCTACACCTTC.

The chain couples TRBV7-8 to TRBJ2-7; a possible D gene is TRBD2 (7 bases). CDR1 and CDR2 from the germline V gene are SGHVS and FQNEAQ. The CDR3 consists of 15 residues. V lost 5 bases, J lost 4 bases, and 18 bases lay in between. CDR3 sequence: CASSLEGGAWYEQYF. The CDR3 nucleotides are TGTGCCAGCAGCCTTGAGGGGGGGGCTTGGTACGAGCAGTACTTC.

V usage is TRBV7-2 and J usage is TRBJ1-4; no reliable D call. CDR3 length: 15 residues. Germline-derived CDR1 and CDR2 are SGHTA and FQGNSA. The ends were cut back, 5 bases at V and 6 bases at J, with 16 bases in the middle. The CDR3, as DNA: TGTGCCAGCAGCAGGAGATCCTTGGCGGATGAAAAACTGTTTTTT. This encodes CASSRRSLADEKLFF.

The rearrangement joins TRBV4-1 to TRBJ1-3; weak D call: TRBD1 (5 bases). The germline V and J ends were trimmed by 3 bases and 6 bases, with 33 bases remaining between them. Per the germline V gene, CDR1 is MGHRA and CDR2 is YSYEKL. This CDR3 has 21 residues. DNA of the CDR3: TGCGCCAGCAGCCAGGTGTTGTCGGCAGGGTCGAACCTAGGCCGATTAAACACCATATATTTT. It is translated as CASSQVLSAGSNLGRLNTIYF.

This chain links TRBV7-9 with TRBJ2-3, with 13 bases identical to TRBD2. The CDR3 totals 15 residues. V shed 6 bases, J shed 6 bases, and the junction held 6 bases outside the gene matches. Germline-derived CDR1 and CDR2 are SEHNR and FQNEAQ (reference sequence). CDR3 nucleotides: TGTGCCAGCAGTATAGGACTAGCGGGGGCCGATACGCAGTATTTT. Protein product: CASSIGLAGADTQYF.

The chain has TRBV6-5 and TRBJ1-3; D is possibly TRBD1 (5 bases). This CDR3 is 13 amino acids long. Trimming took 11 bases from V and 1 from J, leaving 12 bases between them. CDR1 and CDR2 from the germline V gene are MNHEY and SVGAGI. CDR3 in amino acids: CASAGGSGNTIYF. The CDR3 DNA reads TGTGCCTCAGCGGGGGGGTCTGGAAACACCATATATTTT.

For the CDR3, the DNA is TGCGCCAGCAGCTTGGGGGCTAGCAACGAGCAGTACTTC. Translating gives CASSLGASNEQYF. V is TRBV5-1 and J is TRBJ2-7, with D perhaps TRBD2 (5 bases). Looked up from germline, CDR1 is SGHRS and CDR2 is YFSETQ. V lost 0 bases to trimming and J lost 5 bases, with 9 bases between them. This CDR3 has 13 amino acids.

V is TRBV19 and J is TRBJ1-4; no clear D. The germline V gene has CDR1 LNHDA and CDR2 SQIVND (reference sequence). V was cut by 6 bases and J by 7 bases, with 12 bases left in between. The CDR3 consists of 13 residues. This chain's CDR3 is CASRTEVAEKLFF. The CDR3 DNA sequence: TGTGCCAGTAGGACGGAGGTGGCTGAAAAACTGTTTTTT.

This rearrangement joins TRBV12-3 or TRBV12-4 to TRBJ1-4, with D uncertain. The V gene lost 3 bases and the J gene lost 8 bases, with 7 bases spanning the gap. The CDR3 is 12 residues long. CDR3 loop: CASSFPREKLFF. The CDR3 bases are TGTGCCAGCAGTTTTCCGCGGGAAAAACTGTTTTTT.

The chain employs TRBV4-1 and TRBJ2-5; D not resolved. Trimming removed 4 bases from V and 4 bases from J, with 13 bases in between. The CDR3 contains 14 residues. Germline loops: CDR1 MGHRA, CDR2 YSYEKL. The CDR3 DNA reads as TGCGCCAGCAGCCGAAGCTCAGGCCGAGAGACCCAGTACTTC. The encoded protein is CASSRSSGRETQYF.

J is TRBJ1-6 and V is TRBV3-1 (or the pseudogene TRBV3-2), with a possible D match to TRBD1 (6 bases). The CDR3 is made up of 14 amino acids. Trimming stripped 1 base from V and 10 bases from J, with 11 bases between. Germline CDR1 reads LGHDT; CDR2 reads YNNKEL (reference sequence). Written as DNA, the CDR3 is TGTGCCAGCAGCCAAGGGGGGCTCTGGTCACCCCTCCACTTT. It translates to CASSQGGLWSPLHF.

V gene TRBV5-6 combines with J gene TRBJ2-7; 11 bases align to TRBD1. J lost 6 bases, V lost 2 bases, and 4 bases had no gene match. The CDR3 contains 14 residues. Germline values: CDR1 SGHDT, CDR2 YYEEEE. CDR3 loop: CASSFGQGALEQYV. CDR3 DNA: TGTGCCAGCAGCTTTGGACAGGGGGCTCTCGAGCAGTACGTC.

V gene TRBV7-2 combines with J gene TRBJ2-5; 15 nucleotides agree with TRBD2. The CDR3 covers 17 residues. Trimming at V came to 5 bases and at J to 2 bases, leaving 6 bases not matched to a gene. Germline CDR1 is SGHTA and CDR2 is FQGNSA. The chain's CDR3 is CASSLGTSGGSQETQYF. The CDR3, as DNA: TGTGCCAGCAGCCTCGGGACTAGCGGGGGGAGTCAAGAGACCCAGTACTTC.

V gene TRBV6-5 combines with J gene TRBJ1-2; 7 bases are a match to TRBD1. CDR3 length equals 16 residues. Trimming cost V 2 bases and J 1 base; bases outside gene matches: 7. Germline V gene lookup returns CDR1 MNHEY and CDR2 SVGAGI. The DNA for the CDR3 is TGTGCCAGCAGTTACGGAACAGGGGTTTTTAACTATGGCTACACCTTC. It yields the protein CASSYGTGVFNYGYTF.

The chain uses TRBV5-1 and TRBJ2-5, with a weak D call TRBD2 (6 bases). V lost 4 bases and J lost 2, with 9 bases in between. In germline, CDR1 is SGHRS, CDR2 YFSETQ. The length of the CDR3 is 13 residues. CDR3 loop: CASSPAGQETQYF. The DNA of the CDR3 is TGCGCCAGCAGCCCGGCGGGGCAAGAGACCCAGTACTTC.

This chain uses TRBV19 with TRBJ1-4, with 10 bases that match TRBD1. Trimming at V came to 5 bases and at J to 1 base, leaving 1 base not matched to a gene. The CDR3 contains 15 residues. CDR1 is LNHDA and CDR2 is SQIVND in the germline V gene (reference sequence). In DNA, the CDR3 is TGTGCCAGTAGTGGGACAGGGGAAACTAATGAAAAACTGTTTTTT. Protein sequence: CASSGTGETNEKLFF.

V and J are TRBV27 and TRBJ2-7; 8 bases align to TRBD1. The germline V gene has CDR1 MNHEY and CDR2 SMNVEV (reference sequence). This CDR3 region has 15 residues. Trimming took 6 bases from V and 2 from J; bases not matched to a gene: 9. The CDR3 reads CASSRTGPVPYEQYV. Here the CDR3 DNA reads TGTGCCAGCAGCAGGACAGGGCCCGTGCCCTACGAGCAGTACGTC.